These 8 T cell receptor beta chains came from one sample sequenced in a study of beta chain features in type 1 diabetes. Every isolated RNA sample was fully reverse transcribed, so sequencing captured expressed TCRB transcripts. Using immunoSEQ multiplex PCR, the repertoire was profiled, and TCRdb retains in-frame clones only, with some absent. The sample includes 900,000 or so clones, about 17% of them seen just once. Sample: naive CD4+ T cells from blood. All receptors come from a woman aged 18-30 years in good health.

The table lists this clone with a few counts. The gene calls are TRBV5-4 and TRBJ2-2; no clear D. CDR3 size: 16 residues. V lost 4 bases and J 3 bases, leaving 16 bases between the germline ends. Per the germline V gene, CDR1 is SGHNT and CDR2 is YYREEE (reference sequence). The CDR3 DNA sequence: TGTGCCAGCAGCCCCACAAAAGGGTTGGACACCGGGGAGCTGTTTTTT. This gives the protein CASSPTKGLDTGELFF.

The rearrangement uses TRBV4-3 and TRBJ2-3; D ambiguous. From germline, CDR1 is LGHNA and CDR2 YSLEER. CDR3 length: 15 amino acids. Trimming pared 0 bases from V and 2 bases from J, leaving 9 bases between. Here the CDR3 DNA reads TGCGCCAGCAGCCAAGACTTCCCCTACACAGATACGCAGTATTTT. It yields the protein CASSQDFPYTDTQYF.

The chain links TRBV5-6 to TRBJ2-1; 14 positions agree with TRBD2. V lost 3 bases, J lost 7 bases, and 0 bases stayed unmatched. Per germline, CDR1 SGHDT and CDR2 YYEEEE. This CDR3 spans 14 amino acids. CDR3 protein: CASSWTSGRNEQFF. The CDR3 nucleotides are TGTGCCAGCAGCTGGACTAGCGGGAGGAATGAGCAGTTCTTC.

The chain recombines TRBV14 with TRBJ2-7; the D is unclear. Between the trimmed V and J ends, which lost 0 bases and 2 bases, there was a span of 11 bases. The CDR3 length is 15 residues. The germline V gene has CDR1 SGHDN and CDR2 FVKESK. CDR3 region: CASSQDRHQAYEQYF. CDR3 coding DNA: TGTGCCAGCAGCCAAGATCGGCACCAAGCCTACGAGCAGTACTTC.

Many counts were recorded for this clone. V usage is TRBV10-3 and J usage is TRBJ1-2; D gene uncertain. Germline values: CDR1 ENHRY, CDR2 SYGVKD. Trimming removed 6 bases from V and 1 base from J, with 9 bases in between. The CDR3 loop spans 13 amino acids. The CDR3, as DNA: TGTGCCATCAGGAGTCAGGATAACTATGGCTACACCTTC. As protein: CAIRSQDNYGYTF.

A few counts support this clone. The chain employs TRBV15 and TRBJ1-3; TRBD1 matches at 8 bases. Germline CDR1 is LNHNV and CDR2 is YYDKDF (reference sequence). Trimming took 0 bases from V and 0 from J; bases not matched to a gene: 7. CDR3 size: 18 residues. The CDR3 loop reads CATSRDPFGQGSGNTIYF. CDR3 bases: TGTGCCACCAGCAGAGACCCTTTCGGACAGGGCTCTGGAAACACCATATATTTT.

This clone was detected only a few times. The V gene is TRBV23-1, the J gene TRBJ2-1, with unresolved D. TRBV23-1 carries the ORF label, with uncertain function. The length of the CDR3 is 12 residues. V gave up 3 bases and J gave up 5 bases, with 5 bases separating them. In DNA form, the CDR3 reads TGCGCCAGCAGTCACACCAACAATGAGCAGTTCTTC. It specifies CASSHTNNEQFF.

This clone appeared a few times. The chain links TRBV28 to TRBJ1-2; no clear D. The V gene lost 3 bases and the J gene lost 4 bases, with 12 bases spanning the gap. Germline CDR1 reads MDHEN; CDR2 reads SYDVKM. There are 14 residues in the CDR3. The CDR3 sequence: CASSLDQVLYGYTF. The CDR3 nucleotides read TGTGCCAGCAGTTTGGATCAGGTCCTCTATGGCTACACCTTC.